This entry lists 32 T cell receptor beta chains sequenced from one sample in a study of blood T cell repertoires in COVID-19. Method: immunoSEQ multiplex PCR; TCRdb's copy keeps in-frame clones and lacks some. Of some 58,000 clones listed, nearly 95% are singletons. Material: peripheral blood. The receptors stem from a man in his fifties with active COVID-19.

The chain combines TRBV23-1 with TRBJ2-1; D might be TRBD1 (6 bases). TRBV23-1 is sorted into the ORF group, with uncertain function. The germline V and J ends were trimmed by 0 bases and 6 bases, with 18 bases remaining between them. CDR3 length: 17 residues. The CDR3: CASSQSPSSKGVNEQFF. As DNA, the CDR3 is TGCGCCAGCAGTCAATCGCCGTCGTCTAAGGGGGTCAATGAGCAGTTCTTC.

The chain employs TRBV7-6 and TRBJ2-5; D is ambiguous. Germline CDR1 reads SGHVS; CDR2 reads FNYEAQ. This CDR3 contains 11 residues. Between the trimmed V and J ends, which lost 5 bases and 3 bases, there was a span of 4 bases. The CDR3 region is CASSPKETQYF. The CDR3 coding sequence is TGTGCCAGCAGCCCTAAAGAGACCCAGTACTTC.

The chain combines TRBV9 with TRBJ1-1, with a tentative D call TRBD1 (6 bases). V was trimmed by 4 bases and J by 1 base, leaving 14 bases between them. This CDR3 has 15 residues. The germline V gene encodes CDR1 SGDLS and CDR2 YYNGEE. CDR3 DNA: TGTGCCAGCAGCCCACCGACAGGATGGAACACTGAAGCTTTCTTT. Translation: CASSPPTGWNTEAFF.

The chain is built from TRBV7-3 and TRBJ2-2; perhaps TRBD2 as D (5 bases). In germline, CDR1 is SGHTA, CDR2 FQGTGA. The ends were cut back, 5 bases at V and 3 bases at J, with 10 bases in the middle. CDR3 size: 14 residues. CDR3 sequence reads: CASSNGRDTGELFF. The CDR3 DNA follows: TGTGCCAGCAGCAACGGGCGGGACACCGGGGAGCTGTTTTTT.

The chain uses TRBV6-5 and TRBJ1-5, with 8 bases that match TRBD1. Trimming cost V 6 bases and J 2 bases; bases outside gene matches: 6. This CDR3 has 15 amino acids. From germline, CDR1 is MNHEY and CDR2 SVGAGI. The CDR3 loop reads CASRGDRGGNQPQHF. The CDR3, as DNA: TGTGCCAGCAGGGGCGACAGGGGAGGCAATCAGCCCCAGCATTTT.

The chain is built from TRBV7-2 and TRBJ2-7; 8 bases align to TRBD1. Losses at the gene ends were 6 bases for V and 1 base for J; bases not matched to a gene: 2. Germline V gene data show CDR1 as SGHTA and CDR2 as FQGNSA. The CDR3 length is 13 residues. Here the CDR3 DNA reads TGTGCCAGCAGGGACAGGGTATCCTACGAGCAGTACTTC. Translating gives CASRDRVSYEQYF.

The chain is built from TRBV11-1 and TRBJ2-5; 8 bases fit TRBD2. The CDR3 totals 16 residues. Germline V gives CDR1 SGHAT, CDR2 FQDESV (reference sequence). V was clipped by 3 bases and J by 5 bases; unmatched bases: 11. The CDR3 region has the DNA TGTGCCAGCAGCTTGTTAGCGGGAACCCTTGGGGAGACCCAGTACTTC. This codes for CASSLLAGTLGETQYF.

Written as DNA, the CDR3 is TGTGCCAGCAGGGCTACTAGCGAGACCTCCTACGAGCAGTACTTC. Its protein product is CASRATSETSYEQYF. The chain joins TRBV27 to TRBJ2-7; 7 positions match TRBD2. The CDR3 covers 15 residues. V shed 6 bases and J 0 bases; nucleotides not matched to a gene: 8. Germline assignment: CDR1 MNHEY and CDR2 SMNVEV (reference sequence).

Written as DNA, the CDR3 is TGCGCCAGCAGCCGGGAGGCCCATGAGCAGTTCTTC. Translation gives CASSREAHEQFF. This rearrangement joins TRBV5-1 to TRBJ2-1; 7 positions agree with TRBD2. Germline V CDR1 and CDR2: SGHRS, YFSETQ. J was trimmed by 8 bases and V by 4 bases; bases with no gene match: 3. The CDR3 runs to 12 residues.

The chain has TRBV20-1 and TRBJ1-5, with 7 bases fitting TRBD1. With V trimmed by 3 bases and J by 5 bases, 13 bases remained unmatched. The CDR3 sequence is 16 residues long. Germline V CDR1 and CDR2: DFQATT, SNEGSKA (reference sequence). This CDR3 is CSASVQGHLRYQPQHF. The CDR3, as DNA: TGCAGTGCTAGTGTACAGGGGCACTTGCGTTATCAGCCCCAGCATTTT.

This clone was found once. The chain couples TRBV4-3 to TRBJ2-3; 11 nucleotides line up with TRBD2. The CDR3 sequence is 20 residues long. Germline lookup yields CDR1 LGHNA and CDR2 YSLEER. V lost 0 bases, J lost 1 base, and 12 bases stayed unmatched. The CDR3 sequence: CASSQEWGTSGGGGTDTQYF. The CDR3 DNA is TGCGCCAGCAGCCAAGAGTGGGGAACTAGCGGGGGTGGAGGCACAGATACGCAGTATTTT.

The rearrangement uses TRBV7-2 and TRBJ2-3; the D gene is possibly TRBD2 (6 bases). CDR1 and CDR2 from the germline V gene are SGHTA and FQGNSA. The V and J ends lost 5 bases and 0 bases respectively, with 9 bases between them. CDR3 length equals 14 residues. CDR3 sequence (DNA): TGTGCCAGCAGCCGCGGGATTAGCACAGATACGCAGTATTTT. Its protein product is CASSRGISTDTQYF.

The rearrangement joins TRBV7-8 to TRBJ2-5; D is unresolved. Germline lookup yields CDR1 SGHVS and CDR2 FQNEAQ. The V end lost 4 bases, the J end lost 4 bases, and 10 bases lay between the germline ends. CDR3 length equals 13 residues. The DNA of the CDR3 is TGTGCCAGCAGCTCAGTGGGCAGAGAGACCCAGTACTTC. Its protein is CASSSVGRETQYF.

Concerning this clone: The junction does not match germline at one end; this may be a read error. The chain uses TRBV7-7 and TRBJ2-1, with TRBD1 identical over 9 bases. Germline V gene sequence: CDR1 SSHAT, CDR2 FNYEAQ (reference sequence). The CDR3 sequence is 15 residues long. This CDR3 is CASSSGTGSYNEQFF. The CDR3 nucleotides are TGTGCTAGCAGCAGCGGGACAGGGTCCTACAATGAGCAGTTCTTC.

V gene TRBV2 combines with J gene TRBJ2-7, with 10 nucleotides matching TRBD2. V was clipped by 8 bases and J by 2 bases; unmatched bases: 3. Germline CDR1 reads SNHLY; CDR2 reads FYNNEI. The CDR3 runs 13 residues. DNA for the CDR3: TGTGCCAGCCTACTAGCGGGGCCCTACGAGCAGTACTTC. This gives the protein CASLLAGPYEQYF.

The chain employs TRBV11-1 and TRBJ2-1; 7 bases align to TRBD2. With V trimmed by 5 bases and J by 9 bases, 13 bases remained unmatched. The CDR3 extends over 15 amino acids. Per the germline V gene, CDR1 is SGHAT and CDR2 is FQDESV (reference sequence). The CDR3 sequence is CASSLGQLAMAEQFF. CDR3 DNA sequence: TGTGCCAGCAGCCTCGGCCAACTAGCGATGGCTGAGCAGTTCTTC.

V and J are TRBV6-1 and TRBJ1-5; D remains ambiguous. Trimming pared 3 bases from V and 2 bases from J, leaving 11 bases between. The CDR3 runs 15 residues. Per germline, CDR1 MNHNS and CDR2 SASEGT. Here the CDR3 reads CASSEGQFGNQPQHF. CDR3 nucleotide sequence: TGTGCCAGCAGTGAGGGCCAATTCGGCAATCAGCCCCAGCATTTT.

The chain links TRBV3-1 (or the pseudogene TRBV3-2) to TRBJ2-7, with 8 bases fitting TRBD2. Germline values: CDR1 LGHDT, CDR2 YNNKEL (reference sequence). V dropped 3 bases and J dropped 7; count of bases not matched to a gene: 14. The CDR3 is 16 amino acids. The CDR3 reads CASSQNRDSRGGEQYF. The CDR3 nucleotides are TGTGCCAGCAGCCAGAACCGGGACTCCCGGGGGGGGGAGCAGTACTTC.

The chain joins TRBV6-1 to TRBJ2-5; the D is unclear. Germline lookup yields CDR1 MNHNS and CDR2 SASEGT. The CDR3 has 16 amino acids. Trimming left V 0 bases short and J 7 bases short, with 18 bases between. CDR3 region: CASSEAQSRAQRTQYF. The CDR3 region has the DNA TGTGCCAGCAGTGAAGCGCAGTCCAGAGCGCAGAGGACCCAGTACTTC.

The chain uses TRBV2 and TRBJ2-3; maybe TRBD1 (6 bases). The V end was cut by 6 bases, the J end by 9 bases, with 13 bases between. CDR3 length: 12 residues. Germline lookup yields CDR1 SNHLY and CDR2 FYNNEI. CDR3: CASSNRVGTQYF. CDR3 DNA: TGTGCCAGCAGCAACAGGGTTGGAACGCAGTATTTT.

This chain joins TRBV4-1 and TRBJ2-2; 7 bases are a match to TRBD2. This CDR3 spans 16 amino acids. Per the germline V gene, CDR1 is MGHRA and CDR2 is YSYEKL. Unmatched junction bases numbered 6, after V lost 4 bases and J lost 1 base. CDR3 residues: CASSLRGDQNTGELFF. Written as DNA, the CDR3 is TGCGCCAGCAGCCTCCGGGGGGATCAGAACACCGGGGAGCTGTTTTTT.

The V and J genes are TRBV19 and TRBJ2-5; D remains ambiguous. From germline, CDR1 is LNHDA and CDR2 SQIVND (reference sequence). V was shortened by 5 bases and J by 5 bases, with 15 bases between the two germline ends. CDR3 length: 14 amino acids. Here the CDR3 DNA reads TGTGCCAGTAGTCCCCGACGGAGTGTGGAGACCCAGTACTTC. Residues: CASSPRRSVETQYF.

This clone was detected a few times. This chain's CDR3 is CASTVQGVGQPQHF. CDR3 in DNA: TGTGCCAGCACCGTACAGGGTGTTGGACAGCCCCAGCATTTT. This chain links TRBV6-6 with TRBJ1-5; a possible D gene is TRBD1 (6 bases). V lost 7 bases, J lost 7 bases, and 17 bases lay in between. Germline V gives CDR1 MNHNY, CDR2 SVGAGI (reference sequence). This CDR3 comprises 14 residues.

In its sample, this clone was seen once. The chain recombines TRBV7-8 with TRBJ2-3; TRBD2 matches 9 bases. The CDR3 loop spans 16 amino acids. J lost 1 base, V lost 4 bases, and 6 bases had no gene match. Germline assignment: CDR1 SGHVS and CDR2 FQNEAQ. CDR3 bases: TGTGCCAGCAGCTCTACCCAGCGGGAGGGCACAGATACGCAGTATTTT. The encoded protein is CASSSTQREGTDTQYF.

The chain combines TRBV9 with TRBJ2-1; D not resolved. Germline CDR1 reads SGDLS; CDR2 reads YYNGEE. The CDR3 totals 15 residues. The V and J ends lost 0 bases and 3 bases respectively, with 10 bases between them. The CDR3 here is CASSVDLGSYNEQFF. As DNA, the CDR3 is TGTGCCAGCAGCGTAGATCTGGGCAGCTACAATGAGCAGTTCTTC. The entire variable domain, with the rest obtained from reference TRBV9 and TRBJ2-1, is as follows: DSGVTQTPKHLITATGQRVTLRCSPRSGDLSVYWYQQSLDQGLQFLIQYYNGEERAKGNILERFSAQQFPDLHSELNLSSLELGDSALYFCASSVDLGSYNEQFFGPGTRLTVL.

This chain joins TRBV18 and TRBJ1-3; 7 positions agree with TRBD1. V dropped 3 bases and J dropped 4; count of bases not matched to a gene: 6. This CDR3 comprises 15 residues. The germline V gene encodes CDR1 KGHSH and CDR2 LQKENI. As DNA, the CDR3 is TGTGCCAGCTCACCCCCTAGGACAGGCGGAAACACCATATATTTT. It encodes CASSPPRTGGNTIYF.

The CDR3: CASSQEGTGSEAFF. The DNA for the CDR3 is TGTGCCAGCAGCCAAGAAGGGACAGGGTCTGAAGCTTTCTTT. The chain recombines TRBV4-2 with TRBJ1-1, with TRBD1 matching 9 bases. The CDR3 extends over 14 amino acids. Per germline, CDR1 LGHNA and CDR2 YNFKEQ. The V segment lost 0 bases and the J segment 6 bases; nucleotides outside the gene matches: 2.

The chain uses TRBV24-1 and TRBJ2-7, with D unclear. CDR3 length equals 13 residues. Germline V gives CDR1 KGHDR, CDR2 SFDVKD. Between the trimmed V and J ends, which lost 1 base and 5 bases, there was a span of 8 bases. The CDR3 DNA follows: TGTGCCACCAGTGATTTTCAACGAGACGAGCAGTACTTC. Its protein is CATSDFQRDEQYF.

The chain uses TRBV27 and TRBJ1-1; D is perhaps TRBD1 (6 bases). Germline V lookup: CDR1 MNHEY, CDR2 SMNVEV (reference sequence). V lost 5 bases to trimming and J lost 8 bases, with 18 bases between them. This CDR3 comprises 14 residues. The CDR3 DNA follows: TGTGCCAGCAGTCCCGGGACACCGGCGACCGAAGCTTTCTTT. This sequence encodes CASSPGTPATEAFF.

The V gene is TRBV4-3, the J gene TRBJ2-6; 7 bases are shared with TRBD1. CDR1 and CDR2 (germline): LGHNA, YSLEER. CDR3 size: 19 residues. V shed 1 base and J 0 bases; nucleotides not matched to a gene: 9. The CDR3 DNA is TGCGCCAGCAGCCAAGTTCGGGGACAGTTTACCTCTGGGGCCAACGTCCTGACTTTC. It encodes CASSQVRGQFTSGANVLTF.

The rearrangement links TRBV28 to TRBJ1-1; D possibly corresponds to TRBD1 (5 bases). V lost 7 bases to trimming and J lost 2 bases, with 20 bases between them. CDR1 is MDHEN and CDR2 is SYDVKM in the germline V gene. The CDR3 length is 16 residues. The CDR3 DNA follows: TGTGCCAGCAATACCGCGTCAGGGCCCCGAAACACTGAAGCTTTCTTT. Amino acid sequence: CASNTASGPRNTEAFF. Using reference TRBV28 and TRBJ1-1 for the parts outside the CDR3, the full variable domain is DVKVTQSSRYLVKRTGEKVFLECVQDMDHENMFWYRQDPGLGLRLIYFSYDVKMKEKGDIPEGYSVSREKKERFSLILESASTNQTSMYLCASNTASGPRNTEAFFGQGTRLTVV.

This chain connects TRBV28 to TRBJ2-7; TRBD1 might be the D (6 bases). The CDR3 runs 18 residues. V was trimmed by 4 bases and J by 0 bases, leaving 22 bases between them. Germline values: CDR1 MDHEN, CDR2 SYDVKM. The CDR3 loop is CASSYPGTPNLSSYEQYF. DNA for the CDR3: TGTGCCAGCAGTTATCCCGGGACACCGAATTTGAGCTCCTACGAGCAGTACTTC.